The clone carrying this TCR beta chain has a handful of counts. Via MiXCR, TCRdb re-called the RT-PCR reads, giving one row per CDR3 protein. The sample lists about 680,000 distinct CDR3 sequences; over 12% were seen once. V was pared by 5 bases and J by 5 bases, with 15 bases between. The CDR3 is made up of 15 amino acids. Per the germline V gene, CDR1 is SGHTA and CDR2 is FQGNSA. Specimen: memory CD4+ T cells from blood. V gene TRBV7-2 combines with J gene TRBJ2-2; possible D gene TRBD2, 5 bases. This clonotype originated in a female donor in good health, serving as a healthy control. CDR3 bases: TGTGCCAGCAGCATCCTAGGGAGAGGAACCGGGGAGCTGTTTTTT. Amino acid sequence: CASSILGRGTGELFF.